This T cell receptor (beta chain) was found in a study of CD8 T cells in Susac syndrome. RNA in amounts of roughly 0.45 to 1 ug was reverse transcribed with random hexamers. With immunoSEQ multiplex PCR, TCR beta CDR3 was amplified across 54 Vbeta and 13 Jbeta. MiXCR, run by TCRdb on the immunoSEQ multiplex PCR reads, gives a single entry per CDR3 protein. The repertoire holds hundreds of thousands of distinct CDR3 sequences, with 95% as singletons. Peripheral blood CD8+ and CD4+ T cells were profiled by TCR beta sequencing. The multiple sclerosis control cohort comprised treatment-naive individuals presenting with stable or active relapsing-remitting disease. The CD8+ and CD4+ T cells were isolated magnetically using a negative isolation approach, whereas the TEMRA cells were enriched by FACS. The V gene lost 4 bases and the J gene lost 7 bases, with 17 bases spanning the gap. Germline loops: CDR1 SQVTM, CDR2 ANQGSEA. This CDR3 region has 14 residues.

The receptor comes from a human donor with multiple sclerosis. Sequencing was performed on CD4+ T cells from PBMCs. The rearrangement joins TRBV29-1 to TRBJ2-1; unclear D gene. The chain's CDR3 is CSVALAFPRNEQFF. CDR3 nucleotide sequence: TGCAGCGTTGCTCTGGCCTTCCCCCGGAATGAGCAGTTCTTC.